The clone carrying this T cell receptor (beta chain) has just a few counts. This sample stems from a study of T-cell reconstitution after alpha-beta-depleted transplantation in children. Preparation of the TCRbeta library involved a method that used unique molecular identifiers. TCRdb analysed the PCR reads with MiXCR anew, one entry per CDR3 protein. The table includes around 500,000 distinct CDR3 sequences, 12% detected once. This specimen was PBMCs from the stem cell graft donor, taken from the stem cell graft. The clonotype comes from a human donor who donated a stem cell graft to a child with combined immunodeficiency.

Here the CDR3 reads CASSVDSGSLYNEQFF. The CDR3 nucleotides are TGTGCCAGCAGCGTAGACAGCGGGAGTCTATACAATGAGCAGTTCTTC. This chain uses TRBV6-2 or TRBV6-3 with TRBJ2-1; TRBD2 matches 8 bases. J gave up 4 bases and V 6 bases, and 11 bases lay outside the gene matches. The CDR3 spans 16 residues. Per the germline V gene, CDR1 is MNHEY and CDR2 is SVGEGT.